Shown below are 11 T cell receptor beta chains from a single sample sequenced in a study of cytomegalovirus exposure and HLA in healthy donors. In the PCR, 60 Vbeta and 13 Jbeta primers were used. The data were produced by immunoSEQ multiplex PCR, yet TCRdb's version contains in-frame clones alone and is incomplete. The table has about 96,000 clones, approximately 72% seen once. Sequencing used PBMCs. The receptors stem from a woman between 65 and 79 years old in good health and CMV-seropositive.

This clone qualifies as medium-sized. CDR3: CASSFKRTGELFF. As DNA, the CDR3 is TGTGCCAGCAGTTTCAAGCGGACCGGGGAGCTGTTTTTT. This chain joins TRBV27 and TRBJ2-2, with a weak D call TRBD2 (5 bases). Trimming removed 3 bases at V and 5 bases at J, with 7 bases between. CDR1 and CDR2 from the germline V gene are MNHEY and SMNVEV (reference sequence). This CDR3 contains 13 residues.

CDR3 region: CASRTGGAWAEAFF. The CDR3 DNA reads as TGTGCCAGTAGGACAGGGGGCGCATGGGCTGAAGCTTTCTTT. The rearrangement joins TRBV19 to TRBJ1-1, with 10 bases aligning to TRBD1. Trimming took 6 bases from V and 6 from J; bases not matched to a gene: 7. Germline CDR1 is LNHDA and CDR2 is SQIVND (reference sequence). The CDR3 consists of 14 residues.

The V call is TRBV5-1, the J call TRBJ2-7; D is undetermined. This CDR3 has 15 residues. V lost 4 bases and J lost 1, with 15 bases in between. Germline lookup yields CDR1 SGHRS and CDR2 YFSETQ. The CDR3 nucleotides are TGCGCCAGCAGCCTCCCGCCAGGTGGATCCTACGAGCAGTACTTC. Its translation: CASSLPPGGSYEQYF.

The gene calls are TRBV4-1 and TRBJ2-7; the D gene is possibly TRBD2 (6 bases). The CDR3 spans 16 residues. V was cut by 0 bases and J by 3 bases, with 15 bases left in between. Germline-derived CDR1 and CDR2 are MGHRA and YSYEKL. The CDR3 nucleotides read TGCGCCAGCAGCCAAGAGAGTTGGGCGGGAATCTACGAGCAGTACTTC. It specifies CASSQESWAGIYEQYF.

This clone has just one count. The chain is built from TRBV6-5 and TRBJ2-7; TRBD1 matches 9 bases. Germline V gene lookup returns CDR1 MNHEY and CDR2 SVGAGI. The CDR3 is 14 amino acids. V dropped 6 bases and J dropped 0; count of bases not matched to a gene: 3. The CDR3 spells CASSPTGGSYEQYF. CDR3 bases: TGTGCCAGCAGCCCGACAGGGGGCTCCTACGAGCAGTACTTC.

The chain joins TRBV25-1 to TRBJ2-3, with 9 bases identical to TRBD1. Germline V gene data show CDR1 as MGHDK and CDR2 as SYGVNS. This CDR3 contains 15 residues. V lost 1 base, J lost 4 bases, and 3 bases stayed unmatched. The CDR3 loop is CASSEFDRGSDTQYF. DNA of the CDR3: TGTGCCAGCAGTGAATTTGACAGGGGGTCAGATACGCAGTATTTT. The full variable domain, in which reference TRBV25-1 and TRBJ2-3 provide the parts outside the CDR3, is EADIYQTPRYLVIGTGKKITLECSQTMGHDKMYWYQQDPGMELHLIHYSYGVNSTEKGDLSSESTVSRIRTEHFPLTLESARPSHTSQYLCASSEFDRGSDTQYFGPGTRLTVL.

The genes are TRBV7-2 and TRBJ1-1, with 9 bases that match TRBD1. The CDR3 consists of 18 residues. Germline lookup yields CDR1 SGHTA and CDR2 FQGNSA. Trimming took 6 bases from V and 1 from J; bases not matched to a gene: 15. The CDR3 DNA reads as TGTGCCAGCAGATCCACAGTGCCACAGGGGGCGAAGAACACTGAAGCTTTCTTT. Translating it yields CASRSTVPQGAKNTEAFF.

The chain recombines TRBV10-2 with TRBJ2-2; TRBD2 agrees at 8 bases. The CDR3 loop spans 14 amino acids. V was clipped by 2 bases and J by 8 bases; unmatched bases: 4. Per germline, CDR1 WSHSY and CDR2 SAAADI. In nucleotides, the CDR3 is TGCGCCAGCAGTGAGGTAGCGGGACGAGGGGAGCTGTTTTTT. It translates to CASSEVAGRGELFF.

The V and J genes are TRBV27 and TRBJ2-2; TRBD1 matches at 10 bases. The CDR3 sequence is 15 residues long. The germline V gene has CDR1 MNHEY and CDR2 SMNVEV (reference sequence). J was trimmed by 7 bases and V by 3 bases; bases with no gene match: 5. DNA of the CDR3: TGTGCCAGCAGTTTCCGGACAGGGGGGGACGGGGAGCTGTTTTTT. Translating gives CASSFRTGGDGELFF.

The V call is TRBV7-2, the J call TRBJ2-7; D perhaps matches TRBD2 (7 bases). Germline V gene lookup returns CDR1 SGHTA and CDR2 FQGNSA. The CDR3 runs to 15 residues. V was pared by 5 bases and J by 0 bases, with 14 bases between. CDR3 sequence: CASSPQGGASYEQYF. The CDR3 region has the DNA TGTGCCAGCAGCCCGCAAGGGGGGGCCTCCTACGAGCAGTACTTC.

V is TRBV28 and J is TRBJ2-7; weak D call: TRBD2 (5 bases). Germline CDR1 reads MDHEN; CDR2 reads SYDVKM. V shed 5 bases and J shed 0 bases, with 14 bases lying between them. The CDR3 consists of 15 residues. CDR3 in amino acids: CASSPAGGRSYEQYF. CDR3 coding DNA: TGTGCCAGCAGTCCTGCGGGCGGACGCTCCTACGAGCAGTACTTC.